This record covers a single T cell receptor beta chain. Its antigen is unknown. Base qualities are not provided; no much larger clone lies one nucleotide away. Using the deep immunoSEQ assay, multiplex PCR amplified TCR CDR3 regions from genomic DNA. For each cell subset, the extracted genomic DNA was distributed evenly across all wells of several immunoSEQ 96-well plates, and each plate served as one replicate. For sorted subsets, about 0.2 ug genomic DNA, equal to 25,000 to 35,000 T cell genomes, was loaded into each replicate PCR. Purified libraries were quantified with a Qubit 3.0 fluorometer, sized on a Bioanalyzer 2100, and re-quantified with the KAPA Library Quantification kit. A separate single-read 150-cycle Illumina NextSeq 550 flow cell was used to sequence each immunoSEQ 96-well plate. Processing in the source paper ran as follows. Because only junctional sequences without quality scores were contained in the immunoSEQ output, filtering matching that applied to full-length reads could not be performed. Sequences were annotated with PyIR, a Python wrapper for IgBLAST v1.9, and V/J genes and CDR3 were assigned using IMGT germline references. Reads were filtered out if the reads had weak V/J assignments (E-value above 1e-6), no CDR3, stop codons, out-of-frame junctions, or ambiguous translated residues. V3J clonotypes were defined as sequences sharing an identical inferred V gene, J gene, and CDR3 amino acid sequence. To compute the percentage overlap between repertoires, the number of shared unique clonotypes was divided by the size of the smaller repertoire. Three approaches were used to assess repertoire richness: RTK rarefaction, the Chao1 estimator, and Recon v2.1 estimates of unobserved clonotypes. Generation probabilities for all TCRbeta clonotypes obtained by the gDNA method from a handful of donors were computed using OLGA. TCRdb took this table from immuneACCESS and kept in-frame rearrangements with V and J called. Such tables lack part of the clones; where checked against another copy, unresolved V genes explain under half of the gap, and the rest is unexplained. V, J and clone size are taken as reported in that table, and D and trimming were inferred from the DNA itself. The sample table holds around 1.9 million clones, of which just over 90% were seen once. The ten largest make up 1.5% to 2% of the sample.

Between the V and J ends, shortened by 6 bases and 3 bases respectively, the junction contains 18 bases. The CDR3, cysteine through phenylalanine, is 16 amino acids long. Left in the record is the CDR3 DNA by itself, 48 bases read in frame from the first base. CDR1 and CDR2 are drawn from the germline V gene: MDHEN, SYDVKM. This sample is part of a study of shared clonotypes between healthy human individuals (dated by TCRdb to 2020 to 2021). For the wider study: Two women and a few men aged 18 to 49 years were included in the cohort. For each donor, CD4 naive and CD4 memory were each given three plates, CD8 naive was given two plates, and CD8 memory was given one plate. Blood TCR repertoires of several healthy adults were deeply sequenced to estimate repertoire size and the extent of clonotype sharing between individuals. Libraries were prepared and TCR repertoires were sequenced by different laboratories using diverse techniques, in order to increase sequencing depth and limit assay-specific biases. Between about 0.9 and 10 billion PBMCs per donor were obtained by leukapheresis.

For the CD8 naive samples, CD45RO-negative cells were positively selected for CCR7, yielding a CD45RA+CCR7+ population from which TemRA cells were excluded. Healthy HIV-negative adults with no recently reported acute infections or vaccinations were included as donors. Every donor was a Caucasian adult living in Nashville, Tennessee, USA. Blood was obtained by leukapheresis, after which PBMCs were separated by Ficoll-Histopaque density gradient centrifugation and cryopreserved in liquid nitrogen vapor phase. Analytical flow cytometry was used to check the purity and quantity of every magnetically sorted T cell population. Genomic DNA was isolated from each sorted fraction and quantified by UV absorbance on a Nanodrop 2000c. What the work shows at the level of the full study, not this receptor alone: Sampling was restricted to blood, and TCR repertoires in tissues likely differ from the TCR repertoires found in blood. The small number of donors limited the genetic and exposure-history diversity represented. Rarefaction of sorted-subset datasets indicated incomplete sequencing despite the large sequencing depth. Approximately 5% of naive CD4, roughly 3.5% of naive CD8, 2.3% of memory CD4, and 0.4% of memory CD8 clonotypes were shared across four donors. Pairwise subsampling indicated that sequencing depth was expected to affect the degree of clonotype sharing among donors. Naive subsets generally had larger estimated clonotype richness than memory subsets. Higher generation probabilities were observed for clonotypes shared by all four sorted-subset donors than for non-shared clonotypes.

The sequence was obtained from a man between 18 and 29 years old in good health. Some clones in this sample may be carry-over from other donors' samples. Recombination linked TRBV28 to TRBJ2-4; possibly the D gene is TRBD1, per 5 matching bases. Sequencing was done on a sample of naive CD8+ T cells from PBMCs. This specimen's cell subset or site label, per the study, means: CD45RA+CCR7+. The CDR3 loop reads CASSRLAQGGKNIQYF. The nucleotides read TGTGCCAGCAGCCGCCTCGCCCAGGGCGGCAAAAACATTCAGTACTTC.